This TCR beta chain originates from a study of early T cells in non-severe SARS-CoV-2 infection. Study-wide points: VDJdb matching skewed toward anti-spike CD8 responses, missing private and CD4 specificities.

Individual cDNA molecules were tagged with unique molecular identifiers. Each CDR3 protein is one row after TCRdb ran MiXCR on the 5' RACE reads. The profile shows tens of thousands of distinct CDR3 sequences, less than 15% of them singletons. This CDR3 has 16 residues. V dropped 3 bases and J dropped 1 base, with 15 bases sitting between them. Germline assignment: CDR1 MNHNY and CDR2 SVGAGI (reference sequence). Worth noting for this clonotype: Its antigen is unidentified.

Sequenced material: whole blood. This chain connects TRBV6-6 to TRBJ1-1, with D possibly being TRBD1 (6 bases). The TCR was taken from an adult who was a healthcare worker with PCR-confirmed SARS-CoV-2 infection or an uninfected control (not recorded which). The CDR3 protein is CASSYRQGPGNTEAFF. DNA for the CDR3: TGTGCCAGCAGTTATCGGCAGGGGCCGGGGAACACTGAAGCTTTCTTT.